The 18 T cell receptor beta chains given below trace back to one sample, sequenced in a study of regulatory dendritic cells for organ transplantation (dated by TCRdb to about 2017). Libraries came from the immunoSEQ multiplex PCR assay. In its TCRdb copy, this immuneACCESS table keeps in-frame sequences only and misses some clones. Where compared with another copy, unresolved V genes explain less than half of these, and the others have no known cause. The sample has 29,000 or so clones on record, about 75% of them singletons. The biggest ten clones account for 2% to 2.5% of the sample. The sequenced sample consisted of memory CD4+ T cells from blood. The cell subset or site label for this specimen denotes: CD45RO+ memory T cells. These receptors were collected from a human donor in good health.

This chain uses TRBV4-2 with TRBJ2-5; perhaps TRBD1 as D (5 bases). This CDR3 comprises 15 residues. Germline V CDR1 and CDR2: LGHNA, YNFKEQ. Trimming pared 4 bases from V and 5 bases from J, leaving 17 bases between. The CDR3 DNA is TGTGCCAGCAGCCCAGCCGAAGGGGATTTGGAGACCCAGTACTTC. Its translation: CASSPAEGDLETQYF.

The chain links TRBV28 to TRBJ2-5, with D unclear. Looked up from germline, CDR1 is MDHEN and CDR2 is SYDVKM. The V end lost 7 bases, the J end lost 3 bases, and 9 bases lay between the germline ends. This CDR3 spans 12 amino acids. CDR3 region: CASTPNKETQYF. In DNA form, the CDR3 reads TGTGCCAGCACCCCCAATAAAGAGACCCAGTACTTC.

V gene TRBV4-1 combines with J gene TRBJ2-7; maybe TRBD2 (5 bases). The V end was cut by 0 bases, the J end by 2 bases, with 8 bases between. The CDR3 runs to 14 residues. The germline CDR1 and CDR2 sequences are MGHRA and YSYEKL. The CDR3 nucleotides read TGCGCCAGCAGCCAAGAAGGAGCGGCCTACGAGCAGTACTTC. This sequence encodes CASSQEGAAYEQYF.

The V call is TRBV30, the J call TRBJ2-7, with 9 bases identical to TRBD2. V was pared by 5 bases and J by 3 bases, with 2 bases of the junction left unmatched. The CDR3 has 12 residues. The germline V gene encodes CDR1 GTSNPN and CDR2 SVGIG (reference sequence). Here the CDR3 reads CAWDSGGYEQYF. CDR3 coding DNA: TGTGCCTGGGATAGCGGGGGCTACGAGCAGTACTTC. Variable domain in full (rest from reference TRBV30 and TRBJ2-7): SQTIHQWPATLVQPVGSPLSLECTVEGTSNPNLYWYRQAAGRGLQLLFYSVGIGQISSEVPQNLSASRPQDRQFILSSKKLLLSDSGFYLCAWDSGGYEQYFGPGTRLTVT.

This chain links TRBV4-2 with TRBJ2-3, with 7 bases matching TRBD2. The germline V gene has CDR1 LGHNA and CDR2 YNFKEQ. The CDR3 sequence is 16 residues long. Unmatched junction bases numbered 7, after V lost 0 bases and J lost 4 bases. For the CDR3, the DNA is TGTGCCAGCAGCCAAGACCCCGGCGGGAGTGCAGATACGCAGTATTTT. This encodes CASSQDPGGSADTQYF.

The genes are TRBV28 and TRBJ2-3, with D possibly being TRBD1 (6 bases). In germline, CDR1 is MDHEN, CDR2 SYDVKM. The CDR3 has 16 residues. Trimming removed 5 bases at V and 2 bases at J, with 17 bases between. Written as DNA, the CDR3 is TGTGCCAGCAGTCAATCTCTCGGACAGTACACAGATACGCAGTATTTT. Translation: CASSQSLGQYTDTQYF.

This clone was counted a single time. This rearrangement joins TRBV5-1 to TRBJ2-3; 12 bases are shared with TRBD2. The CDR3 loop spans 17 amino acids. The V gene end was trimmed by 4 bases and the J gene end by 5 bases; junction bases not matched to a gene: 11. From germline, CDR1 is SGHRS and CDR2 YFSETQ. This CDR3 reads CASSRSPLAGGEDTQYF. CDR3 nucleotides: TGCGCCAGCAGCCGGTCCCCCCTAGCGGGAGGGGAAGATACGCAGTATTTT.

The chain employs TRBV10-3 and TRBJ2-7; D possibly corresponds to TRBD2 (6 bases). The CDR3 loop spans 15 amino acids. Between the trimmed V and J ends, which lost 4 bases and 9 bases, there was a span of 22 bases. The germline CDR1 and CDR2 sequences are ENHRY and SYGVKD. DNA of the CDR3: TGTGCCATCAGTGGCGAACTAGCCCTGAGGGCGGCGCAGTACTTC. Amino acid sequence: CAISGELALRAAQYF.

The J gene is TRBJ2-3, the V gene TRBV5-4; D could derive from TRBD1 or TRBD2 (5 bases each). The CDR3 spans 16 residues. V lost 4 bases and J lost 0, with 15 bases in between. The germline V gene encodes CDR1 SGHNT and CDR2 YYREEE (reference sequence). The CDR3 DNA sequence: TGTGCCAGCAGCCCTATAGGGGAGCTTAGCACAGATACGCAGTATTTT. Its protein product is CASSPIGELSTDTQYF.

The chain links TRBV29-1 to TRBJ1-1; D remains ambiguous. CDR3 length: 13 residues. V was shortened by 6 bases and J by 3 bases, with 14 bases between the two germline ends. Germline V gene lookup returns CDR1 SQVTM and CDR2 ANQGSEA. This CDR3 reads CSVTRADYTEAFF. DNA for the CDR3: TGCAGCGTAACTCGGGCGGATTACACTGAAGCTTTCTTT.

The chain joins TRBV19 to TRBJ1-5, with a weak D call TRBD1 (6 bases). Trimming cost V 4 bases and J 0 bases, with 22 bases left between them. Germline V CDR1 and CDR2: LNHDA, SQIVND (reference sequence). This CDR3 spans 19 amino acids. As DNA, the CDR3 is TGTGCCAGTAGTAATGATGCAGGGGCGCTTAGGTATAGCAATCAGCCCCAGCATTTT. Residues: CASSNDAGALRYSNQPQHF.

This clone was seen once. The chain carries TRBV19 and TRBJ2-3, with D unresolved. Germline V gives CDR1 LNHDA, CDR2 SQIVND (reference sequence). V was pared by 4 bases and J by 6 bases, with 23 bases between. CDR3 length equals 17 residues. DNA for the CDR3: TGTGCCAGTAGTAGAGAGAGTCGGCAGGCATTTGTGGATACGCAGTATTTT. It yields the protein CASSRESRQAFVDTQYF.

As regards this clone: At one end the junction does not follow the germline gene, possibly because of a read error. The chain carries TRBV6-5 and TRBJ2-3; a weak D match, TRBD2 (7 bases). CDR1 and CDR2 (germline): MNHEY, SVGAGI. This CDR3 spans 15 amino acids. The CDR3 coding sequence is TGTGCCAGCAGTTACTCGACGGGGGGCACAGATATGCAGTATTTT. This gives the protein CASSYSTGGTDMQYF.

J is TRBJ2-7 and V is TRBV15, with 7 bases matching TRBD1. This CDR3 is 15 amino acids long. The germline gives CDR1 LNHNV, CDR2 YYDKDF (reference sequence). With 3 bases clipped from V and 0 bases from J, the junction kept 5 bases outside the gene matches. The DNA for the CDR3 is TGTGCCACCAGCAGTCCGGGACAGTACTCCTACGAGCAGTACTTC. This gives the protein CATSSPGQYSYEQYF.

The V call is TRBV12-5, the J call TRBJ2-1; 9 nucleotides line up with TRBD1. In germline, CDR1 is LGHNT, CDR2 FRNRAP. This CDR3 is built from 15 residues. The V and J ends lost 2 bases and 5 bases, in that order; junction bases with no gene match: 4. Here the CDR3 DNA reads TGTGCTAGTGGTTTGTGGGACAGGGCTGACAATGAGCAGTTCTTC. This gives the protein CASGLWDRADNEQFF.

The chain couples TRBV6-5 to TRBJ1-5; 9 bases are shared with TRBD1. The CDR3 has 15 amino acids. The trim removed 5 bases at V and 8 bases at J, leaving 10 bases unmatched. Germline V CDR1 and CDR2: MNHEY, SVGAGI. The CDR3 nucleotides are TGTGCCAGCAGTCCTGACAGGGGGTATGGGGAGCCCCAGCATTTT. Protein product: CASSPDRGYGEPQHF.

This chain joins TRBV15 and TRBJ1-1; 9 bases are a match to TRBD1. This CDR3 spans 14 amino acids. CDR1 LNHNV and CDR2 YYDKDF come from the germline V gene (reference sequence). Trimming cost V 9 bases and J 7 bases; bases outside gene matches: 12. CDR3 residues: CATGTGLQTGEAFF. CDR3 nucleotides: TGTGCCACTGGGACAGGGCTCCAAACAGGTGAAGCTTTCTTT.

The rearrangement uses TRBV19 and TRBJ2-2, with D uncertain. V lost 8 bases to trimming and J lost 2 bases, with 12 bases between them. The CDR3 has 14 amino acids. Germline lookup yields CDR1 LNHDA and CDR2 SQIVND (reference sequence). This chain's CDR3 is CASRDQPNTGELFF. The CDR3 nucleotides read TGTGCCAGTCGAGACCAACCTAACACCGGGGAGCTGTTTTTT.